The TCR beta chain described here comes from a study of control samples from healthy donors and cancer patients. Generated by immunoSEQ multiplex PCR, the TCRdb table keeps only in-frame clones and is missing some. Here the sample spans some 150,000 clones, around 90% being singletons. Germline values: CDR1 LNHDA, CDR2 SQIVND (reference sequence). The CDR3 totals 13 residues. V lost 5 bases and J 4 bases, leaving 11 bases between the germline ends. The sequence was collected from a man aged 30-40 years in good health. The sample consisted of blood. This chain joins TRBV19 and TRBJ1-1; the D gene is possibly TRBD1 (6 bases). The CDR3 DNA follows: TGTGCCAGTAGTGGCAGGGGAGGCACTGAAGCTTTCTTT. Protein: CASSGRGGTEAFF.